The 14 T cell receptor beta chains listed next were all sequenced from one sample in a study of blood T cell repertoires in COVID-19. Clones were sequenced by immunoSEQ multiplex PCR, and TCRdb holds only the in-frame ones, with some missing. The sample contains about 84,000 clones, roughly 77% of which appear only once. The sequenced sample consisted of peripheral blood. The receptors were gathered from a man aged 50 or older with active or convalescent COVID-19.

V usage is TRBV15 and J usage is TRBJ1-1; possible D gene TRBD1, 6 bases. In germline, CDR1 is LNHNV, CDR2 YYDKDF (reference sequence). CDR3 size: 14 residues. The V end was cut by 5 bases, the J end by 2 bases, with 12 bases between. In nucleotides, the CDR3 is TGTGCCACCAGCGAACAGGGTTTAAACACTGAAGCTTTCTTT. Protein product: CATSEQGLNTEAFF.

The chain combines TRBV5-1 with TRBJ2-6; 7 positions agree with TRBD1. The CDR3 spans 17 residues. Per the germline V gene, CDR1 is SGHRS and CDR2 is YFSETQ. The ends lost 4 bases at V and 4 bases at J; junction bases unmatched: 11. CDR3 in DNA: TGCGCCAGCAGCCCGGGGACAGTCAAGTCCGGGGCCAACGTCCTGACTTTC. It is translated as CASSPGTVKSGANVLTF.

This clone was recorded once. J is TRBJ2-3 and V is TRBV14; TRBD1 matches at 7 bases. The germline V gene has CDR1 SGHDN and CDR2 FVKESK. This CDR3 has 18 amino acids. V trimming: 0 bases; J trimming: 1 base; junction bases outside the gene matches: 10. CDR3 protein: CASSQDARDRAGTDTQYF. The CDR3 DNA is TGTGCCAGCAGCCAAGACGCCCGGGACAGAGCTGGCACAGATACGCAGTATTTT.

As DNA, the CDR3 is TGTGCCAGCAGCTTAGATGAACCAGGGGCAGGAGGGGCCAACGTCCTGACTTTC. Encoded protein: CASSLDEPGAGGANVLTF. The genes are TRBV11-2 and TRBJ2-6, with D possibly being TRBD1 (6 bases). The length of the CDR3 is 18 residues. V was clipped by 0 bases and J by 4 bases, with 16 bases between them. Germline loops: CDR1 SGHAT, CDR2 FQNNGV.

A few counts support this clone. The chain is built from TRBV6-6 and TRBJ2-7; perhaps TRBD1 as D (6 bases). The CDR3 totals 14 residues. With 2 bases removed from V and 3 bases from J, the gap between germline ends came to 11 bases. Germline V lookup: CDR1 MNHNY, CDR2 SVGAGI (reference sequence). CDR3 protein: CASSYGDIRYEQYF. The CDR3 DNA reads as TGTGCCAGCAGTTACGGGGACATCCGCTACGAGCAGTACTTC.

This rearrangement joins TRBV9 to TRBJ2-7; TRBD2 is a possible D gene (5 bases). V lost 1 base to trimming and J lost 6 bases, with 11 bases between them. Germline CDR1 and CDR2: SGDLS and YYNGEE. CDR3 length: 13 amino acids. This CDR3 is CASSVTFAGEQYF. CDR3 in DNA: TGTGCCAGCAGCGTAACGTTTGCGGGCGAGCAGTACTTC.

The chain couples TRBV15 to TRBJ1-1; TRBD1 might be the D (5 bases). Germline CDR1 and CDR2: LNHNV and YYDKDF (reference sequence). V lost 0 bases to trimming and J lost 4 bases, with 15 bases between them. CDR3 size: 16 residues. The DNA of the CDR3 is TGTGCCACCAGCAGAGATATCGGGGCCGGGGGCACTGAAGCTTTCTTT. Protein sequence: CATSRDIGAGGTEAFF.

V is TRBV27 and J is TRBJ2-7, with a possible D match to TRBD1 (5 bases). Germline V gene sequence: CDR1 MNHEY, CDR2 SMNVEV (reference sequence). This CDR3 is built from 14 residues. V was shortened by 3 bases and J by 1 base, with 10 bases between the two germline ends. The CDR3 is CASSFGQGSYEQYF. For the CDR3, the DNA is TGTGCCAGCAGTTTCGGGCAGGGTTCCTACGAGCAGTACTTC.

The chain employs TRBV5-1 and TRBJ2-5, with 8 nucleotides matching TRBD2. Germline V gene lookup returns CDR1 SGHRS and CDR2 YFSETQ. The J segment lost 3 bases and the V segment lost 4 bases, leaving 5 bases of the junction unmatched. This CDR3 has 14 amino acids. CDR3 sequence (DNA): TGCGCCAGCAGCGCGGGGGGACCCGAAGAGACCCAGTACTTC. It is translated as CASSAGGPEETQYF.

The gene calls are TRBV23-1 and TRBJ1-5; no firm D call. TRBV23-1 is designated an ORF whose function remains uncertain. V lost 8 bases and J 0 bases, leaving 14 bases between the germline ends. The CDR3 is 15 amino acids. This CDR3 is CASPPAGSSNQPQHF. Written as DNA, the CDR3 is TGCGCCAGCCCCCCGGCGGGGAGTAGCAATCAGCCCCAGCATTTT.

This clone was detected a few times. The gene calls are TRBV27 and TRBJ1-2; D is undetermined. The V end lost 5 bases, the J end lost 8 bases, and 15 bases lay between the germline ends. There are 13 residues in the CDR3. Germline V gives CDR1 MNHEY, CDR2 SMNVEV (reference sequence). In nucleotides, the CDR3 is TGTGCCAGCAGTCGGGATGCATCTAGGGGCTACACCTTC. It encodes CASSRDASRGYTF.

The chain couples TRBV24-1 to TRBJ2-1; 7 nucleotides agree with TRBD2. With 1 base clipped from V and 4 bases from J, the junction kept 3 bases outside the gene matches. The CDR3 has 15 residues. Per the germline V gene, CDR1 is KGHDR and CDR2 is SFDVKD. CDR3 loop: CATSDLGGGYNEQFF. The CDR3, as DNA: TGTGCCACCAGTGATTTAGGCGGGGGATACAATGAGCAGTTCTTC.

CDR3 in DNA: TGTGCCAGCAGCGTAGGGAGGGTGAACACTGAAGCTTTCTTT. Translating it yields CASSVGRVNTEAFF. This chain connects TRBV9 to TRBJ1-1; D is unresolved. Germline V CDR1 and CDR2: SGDLS, YYNGEE. V shed 0 bases and J shed 0 bases, with 6 bases lying between them. The CDR3 spans 14 residues. Combining the CDR3 with reference TRBV9 and TRBJ1-1 gives the whole variable domain DSGVTQTPKHLITATGQRVTLRCSPRSGDLSVYWYQQSLDQGLQFLIQYYNGEERAKGNILERFSAQQFPDLHSELNLSSLELGDSALYFCASSVGRVNTEAFFGQGTRLTVV.

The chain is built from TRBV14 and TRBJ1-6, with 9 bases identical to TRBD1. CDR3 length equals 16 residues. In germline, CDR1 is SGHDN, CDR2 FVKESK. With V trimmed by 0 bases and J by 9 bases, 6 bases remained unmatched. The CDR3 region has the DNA TGTGCCAGCAGCCAAGATTGGGGACAGGGAGGTTCACCCCTCCACTTT. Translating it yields CASSQDWGQGGSPLHF.